This note documents a single T cell receptor (beta chain) sequence. Its antigen is not known. This sample stems from a study of cytomegalovirus exposure and HLA in healthy donors. This PCR relied on a set of 60 Vbeta primers and 13 Jbeta primers. Profiling relied on immunoSEQ multiplex PCR, and the TCRdb table lists in-frame clones only, not all of them. The listing records about 120,000 clones. Study-level points and caveats: TRBV6-2, TRBV6-3 and other indistinguishable V segments were excluded. It was reportedly the case that the classifier diagnosed cytomegalovirus status with high specificity and sensitivity.

CDR1 is MDHEN, CDR2 SYDVKM, per germline. Unmatched junction bases numbered 7, after V lost 4 bases and J lost 8 bases. This CDR3 has 14 residues. The sequencing sample was made of PBMCs. The chain carries TRBV28 and TRBJ2-1, with 8 positions matching TRBD1. This receptor was taken from a man between 18 and 35 years old in good health and CMV-seronegative. The DNA of the CDR3 is TGTGCCAGCAGTTGGGACAGGTATGTCGATGAGCAGTTCTTC. Protein: CASSWDRYVDEQFF.